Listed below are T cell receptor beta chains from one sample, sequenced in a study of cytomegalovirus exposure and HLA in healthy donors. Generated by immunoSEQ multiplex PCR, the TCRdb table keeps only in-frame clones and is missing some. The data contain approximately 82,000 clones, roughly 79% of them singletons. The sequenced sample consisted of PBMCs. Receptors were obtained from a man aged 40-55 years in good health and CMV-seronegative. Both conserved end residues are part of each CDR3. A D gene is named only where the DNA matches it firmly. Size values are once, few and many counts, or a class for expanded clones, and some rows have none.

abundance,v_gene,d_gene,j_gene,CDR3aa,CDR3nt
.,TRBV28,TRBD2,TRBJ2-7,CASSPSGRVREQYF,TGTGCCAGCAGCCCTAGCGGGAGGGTGCGCGAGCAGTACTTC
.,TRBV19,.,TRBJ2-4,CASRSEIKNIQYF,TGTGCCAGTAGGAGCGAGATAAAAAACATTCAGTACTTC
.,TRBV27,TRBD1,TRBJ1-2,CANPPGQDYGYTF,TGTGCCAACCCGCCGGGACAGGACTATGGCTACACCTTC
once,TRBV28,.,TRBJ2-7,CASSSGQLDEQYF,TGTGCCAGCAGTTCCGGACAGCTTGACGAGCAGTACTTC
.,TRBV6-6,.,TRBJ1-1,CASSSHGRRNTEAFF,TGTGCCAGCAGTTCGCATGGGAGAAGGAACACTGAAGCTTTCTTT
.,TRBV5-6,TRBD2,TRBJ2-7,CASSSASGYEQYF,TGTGCCAGCAGTTCTGCTAGCGGCTACGAGCAGTACTTC
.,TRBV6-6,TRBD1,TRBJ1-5,CASSLPRGQGDQPQHF,TGTGCCAGCAGCTTACCCAGAGGACAGGGGGATCAGCCCCAGCATTTT
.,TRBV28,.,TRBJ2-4,CASVGSNIQYF,TGTGCCAGCGTCGGGTCAAACATTCAGTACTTC
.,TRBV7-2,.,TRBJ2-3,CASSKDYTSTDTQYF,TGTGCCAGCAGCAAGGACTATACTAGCACAGATACGCAGTATTTT
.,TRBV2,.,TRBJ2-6,CASSVSGTRTSGANGLTF,TGTGCCAGCAGCGTATCCGGGACAAGGACCTCTGGGGCCAACGGCCTGACTTTC
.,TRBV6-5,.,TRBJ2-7,CASSPDSPYEQYF,TGTGCCAGCAGCCCTGACAGCCCCTACGAGCAGTACTTC
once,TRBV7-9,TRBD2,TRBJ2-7,CASSSSGRASDEQYF,TGTGCCAGCAGCTCCAGCGGGAGGGCCTCCGACGAGCAGTACTTC
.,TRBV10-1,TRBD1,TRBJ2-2,CASSEGGANTGELFF,TGCGCCAGCAGTGAAGGGGGCGCGAACACCGGGGAGCTGTTTTTT
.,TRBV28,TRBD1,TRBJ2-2,CASSPGQGAGTGELFF,TGTGCCAGCAGTCCCGGACAGGGGGCAGGCACCGGGGAGCTGTTTTTT
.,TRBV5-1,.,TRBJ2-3,CASSLEAGFTDTQYF,TGCGCCAGCAGCTTGGAGGCGGGATTCACAGATACGCAGTATTTT
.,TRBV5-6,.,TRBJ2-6,CASSPLSPGANVLTF,TGTGCCAGCAGCCCTCTATCCCCTGGGGCCAACGTCCTGACTTTC
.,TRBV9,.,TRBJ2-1,CASTGNSSFQQFF,TGTGCCAGCACCGGGAACAGTTCCTTTCAGCAGTTCTTC
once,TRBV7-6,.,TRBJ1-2,CASSPAGGYYGYTF,TGTGCCAGCAGCCCAGCGGGGGGTTATTATGGCTACACCTTC
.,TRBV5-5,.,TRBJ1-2,CASSLGRAKAGGYTF,TGTGCCAGCAGCTTGGGGCGGGCCAAGGCTGGCGGCTACACCTTC
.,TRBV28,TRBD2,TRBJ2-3,CASSSSSGRIADTQYF,TGTGCCAGCAGCTCATCTAGCGGGAGAATAGCAGATACGCAGTATTTT
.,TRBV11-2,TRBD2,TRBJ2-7,CASSEGLAGSYEQYF,TGTGCCAGCAGCGAGGGACTAGCGGGATCCTACGAGCAGTACTTC
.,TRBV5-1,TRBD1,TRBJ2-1,CASSLQGASYNEQFF,TGCGCCAGCAGCCTCCAGGGGGCCTCCTACAATGAGCAGTTCTTC
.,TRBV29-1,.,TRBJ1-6,CSVVQGINSPLHF,TGCAGCGTCGTACAGGGAATTAATTCACCCCTCCACTTT
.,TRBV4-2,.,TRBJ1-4,CASSPNRERLFF,TGTGCCAGCAGCCCGAACAGGGAAAGACTGTTTTTT
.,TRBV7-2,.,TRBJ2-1,CASSGAVENNEQFF,TGTGCCAGCAGCGGGGCGGTGGAGAACAATGAGCAGTTCTTC
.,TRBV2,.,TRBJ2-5,CAGGDPGGETQYF,TGTGCCGGCGGGGACCCCGGCGGAGAGACCCAGTACTTC
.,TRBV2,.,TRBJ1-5,CASSRGQRIQPQHF,TGTGCCAGCAGTAGAGGACAGCGGATTCAGCCCCAGCATTTT
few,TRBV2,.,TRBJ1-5,CASSDWGDSNQPQHF,TGTGCCAGCAGTGATTGGGGGGATAGCAATCAGCCCCAGCATTTT
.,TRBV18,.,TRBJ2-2,CASSPISEGGELFF,TGTGCCAGCTCACCGATCAGCGAGGGAGGGGAGCTGTTTTTT
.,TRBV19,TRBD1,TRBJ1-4,CASSPGQGGEKLFF,TGTGCCAGTAGTCCTGGACAGGGTGGGGAAAAACTGTTTTTT
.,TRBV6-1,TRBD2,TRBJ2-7,CASSSSGRVSYEQYF,TGTGCCAGCAGTTCCAGCGGGAGGGTCTCCTACGAGCAGTACTTC
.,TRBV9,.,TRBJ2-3,CASSVAQAADTQYF,TGTGCCAGCAGCGTAGCACAGGCGGCAGATACGCAGTATTTT
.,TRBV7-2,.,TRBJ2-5,CASSFHGGRNQETQYF,TGTGCCAGCAGCTTTCACGGAGGGAGAAACCAAGAGACCCAGTACTTC
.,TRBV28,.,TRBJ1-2,CASKLSGSHYGYTF,TGTGCCAGCAAACTTTCAGGCAGTCACTATGGCTACACCTTC
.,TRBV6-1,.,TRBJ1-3,CASREGHAGSGNTIYF,TGTGCCAGCCGAGAAGGTCACGCCGGGTCAGGAAACACCATATATTTT
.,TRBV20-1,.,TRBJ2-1,CSVRYNEQFF,TGCAGTGTTCGGTACAATGAGCAGTTCTTC
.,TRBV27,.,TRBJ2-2,CASTAGWGGELFF,TGTGCCAGCACCGCGGGATGGGGCGGGGAGCTGTTTTTT
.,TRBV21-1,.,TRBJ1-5,CASSKVDRYSNQPQHF,TGTGCCAGCAGCAAAGTAGATCGTTATAGCAATCAGCCCCAGCATTTT
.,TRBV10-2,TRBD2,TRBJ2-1,CAIGSGDSYNEQFF,TGCGCCATTGGGAGCGGGGATTCCTACAATGAGCAGTTCTTC
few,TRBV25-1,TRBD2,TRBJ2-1,CASRPGVAGVGEQFF,TGTGCCAGCAGGCCCGGGGTAGCGGGAGTGGGTGAGCAGTTCTTC
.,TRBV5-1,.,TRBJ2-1,CASSHQGNEQFF,TGCGCCAGCAGCCACCAGGGCAATGAGCAGTTCTTC
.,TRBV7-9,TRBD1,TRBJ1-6,CTSSLMTGRPSGSPLHF,TGTACCAGCAGCCTAATGACAGGGCGCCCTAGTGGTTCACCCCTCCACTTT
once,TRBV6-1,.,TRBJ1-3,CASRVGGGGGNTIYF,TGTGCCAGCAGAGTAGGGGGAGGGGGGGGAAACACCATATATTTT
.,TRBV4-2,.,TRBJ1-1,CASSQDSNGRGWAEAFF,TGTGCCAGCAGCCAAGATTCTAACGGCCGGGGTTGGGCTGAAGCTTTCTTT
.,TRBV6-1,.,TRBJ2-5,CASSESRGETQYF,TGTGCCAGCAGTGAATCCCGGGGGGAGACCCAGTACTTC
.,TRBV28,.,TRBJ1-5,CASSHGGSNQPQHF,TGTGCCAGCAGCCACGGAGGGAGCAATCAGCCCCAGCATTTT
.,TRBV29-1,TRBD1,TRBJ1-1,CSASPGQGWTEAFF,TGCAGCGCATCGCCGGGACAGGGGTGGACTGAAGCTTTCTTT
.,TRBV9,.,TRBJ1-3,CASSAQGFSSGNTIYF,TGTGCCAGCAGCGCGCAGGGGTTTAGCTCTGGAAACACCATATATTTT
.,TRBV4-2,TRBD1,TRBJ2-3,CASSQDGQGEDTQYF,TGTGCCAGCAGCCAAGATGGGCAGGGGGAAGATACGCAGTATTTT
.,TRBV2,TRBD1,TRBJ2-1,CASKAAGTDEFF,TGTGCCAGCAAGGCGGCCGGGACAGATGAGTTCTTC